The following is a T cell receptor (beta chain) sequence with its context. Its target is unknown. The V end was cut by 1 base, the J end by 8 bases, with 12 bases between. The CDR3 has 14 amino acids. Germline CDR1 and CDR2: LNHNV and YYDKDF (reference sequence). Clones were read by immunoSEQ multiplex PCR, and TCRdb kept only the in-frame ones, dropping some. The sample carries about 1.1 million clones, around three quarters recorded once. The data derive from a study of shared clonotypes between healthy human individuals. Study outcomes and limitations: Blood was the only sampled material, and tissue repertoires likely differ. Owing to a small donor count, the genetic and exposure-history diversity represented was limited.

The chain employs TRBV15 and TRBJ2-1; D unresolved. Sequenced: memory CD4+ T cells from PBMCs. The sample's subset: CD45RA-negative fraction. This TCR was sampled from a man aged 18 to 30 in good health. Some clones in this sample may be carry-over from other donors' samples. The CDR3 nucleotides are TGTGCCACCAGCAGAGGGGGTTTATCAGATGAGCAGTTCTTC. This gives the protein CATSRGGLSDEQFF.